The sequence of this T cell receptor (beta chain) was determined in a study of OX40 agonist ivuxolimab in advanced cancers. Findings and caveats of the study: Relative to CD4+ cells, CD8+ T cells on average had more expanded clones.

Remarks on this clone: What it binds is not known.

The V segment lost 1 base and the J segment 0 bases; nucleotides outside the gene matches: 10. CDR1 and CDR2 from the germline V gene are SGHRS and YFSETQ. The CDR3 is made up of 18 amino acids. The repertoire was sequenced with immunoSEQ multiplex PCR; TCRdb's copy has only in-frame clones and lacks some. The sample holds around 6,100 clones, under 85% seen once. This sequence originates from an adult with an advanced solid tumor such as melanoma, head and neck, liver or kidney cancer. The sample was CD4+ or CD8+ T cells sorted from blood, taken in a trial of the OX40 agonist ivuxolimab. This chain joins TRBV5-1 and TRBJ2-1, with 7 bases that match TRBD2. CDR3 amino acids: CASSLRRGGGSSYNEQFF. The CDR3 DNA is TGCGCCAGCAGCTTGAGACGGGGCGGGGGTAGCTCCTACAATGAGCAGTTCTTC.